Listed below are T cell receptor beta chains from one sample, sequenced in a study of cytomegalovirus exposure and HLA in healthy donors. Method: immunoSEQ multiplex PCR; TCRdb's copy keeps in-frame clones and lacks some. The sample holds more than 45,000 clones, 89% seen once. The source material was PBMCs. These receptors originate from a woman younger than 35 in good health and CMV-seronegative. CDR3s include the opening cysteine and the closing phenylalanine or tryptophan. D genes are given only for firm matches. Clone size is stated in some rows and not others, as once, few, many or a class when expanded.

d_gene: TRBD2; abundance: -; v_gene: TRBV2; j_gene: TRBJ2-1; len: 15; CDR3aa: CASRGASGGHNEQFF; CDR3nt: TGTGCCAGCAGAGGGGCTAGCGGGGGGCACAATGAGCAGTTCTTC
d_gene: -; abundance: -; v_gene: TRBV7-6; j_gene: TRBJ1-4; len: 15; CDR3aa: CASSLLGRTNEKLFF; CDR3nt: TGTGCCAGCAGCTTATTGGGGAGAACTAATGAAAAACTGTTTTTT
d_gene: TRBD1; abundance: few; v_gene: TRBV27; j_gene: TRBJ2-7; len: 13; CDR3aa: CASTGTGGNEQYF; CDR3nt: TGTGCCAGCACCGGGACAGGGGGCAACGAGCAGTACTTC
d_gene: TRBD2; abundance: -; v_gene: TRBV11-2; j_gene: TRBJ2-1; len: 17; CDR3aa: CASSLVSSGGVENEQFF; CDR3nt: TGTGCCAGCAGCTTAGTTTCTAGCGGGGGGGTTGAGAATGAGCAGTTCTTC
d_gene: TRBD1; abundance: -; v_gene: TRBV15; j_gene: TRBJ2-7; len: 17; CDR3aa: CATSSPSPGQLGSEQYF; CDR3nt: TGTGCCACCAGCAGCCCATCCCCGGGACAGTTAGGGAGTGAGCAGTACTTC
d_gene: -; abundance: -; v_gene: TRBV6-5; j_gene: TRBJ1-2; len: 14; CDR3aa: CASSGGGVTYGYTF; CDR3nt: TGTGCCAGCTCTGGTGGAGGGGTTACCTATGGCTACACCTTC
d_gene: -; abundance: -; v_gene: TRBV7-6; j_gene: TRBJ2-5; len: 14; CDR3aa: CASSLYTGQETQYF; CDR3nt: TGTGCCAGCAGCTTATATACAGGGCAAGAGACCCAGTACTTC
d_gene: TRBD1; abundance: -; v_gene: TRBV18; j_gene: TRBJ2-7; len: 15; CDR3aa: CASSPPGQYTYEQYF; CDR3nt: TGTGCCAGCTCACCTCCGGGACAGTACACCTACGAGCAGTACTTC
d_gene: -; abundance: few; v_gene: TRBV7-2; j_gene: TRBJ1-1; len: 16; CDR3aa: CASSLGLAGPWTEAFF; CDR3nt: TGTGCCAGCAGCTTAGGTCTAGCGGGTCCGTGGACTGAAGCTTTCTTT
d_gene: -; abundance: -; v_gene: TRBV7-9; j_gene: TRBJ1-2; len: 15; CDR3aa: CASSSGAGTSYGYTF; CDR3nt: TGTGCCAGCAGCTCCGGAGCCGGGACATCCTATGGCTACACCTTC
d_gene: -; abundance: -; v_gene: TRBV5-1; j_gene: TRBJ1-5; len: 15; CDR3aa: CASSAGGRSNQPQHF; CDR3nt: TGCGCCAGCAGTGCGGGGGGACGGAGCAATCAGCCCCAGCATTTT
d_gene: TRBD2; abundance: -; v_gene: TRBV19; j_gene: TRBJ2-1; len: 17; CDR3aa: CASSTGLAGDPYNEQFF; CDR3nt: TGTGCCAGTAGTACCGGACTAGCGGGGGACCCCTACAATGAGCAGTTCTTC
d_gene: TRBD2; abundance: -; v_gene: TRBV29-1; j_gene: TRBJ2-3; len: 15; CDR3aa: CSVPRTSGRTDTQYF; CDR3nt: TGCAGCGTCCCAAGGACTAGCGGGAGGACAGATACGCAGTATTTT
d_gene: TRBD2; abundance: -; v_gene: TRBV9; j_gene: TRBJ2-1; len: 16; CDR3aa: CASSVDVAGLYNEQFF; CDR3nt: TGTGCCAGCAGTGTAGACGTAGCGGGACTTTACAATGAGCAGTTCTTC
d_gene: TRBD1; abundance: -; v_gene: TRBV6-5; j_gene: TRBJ2-7; len: 12; CDR3aa: CASSTGVDEQYF; CDR3nt: TGTGCCAGCAGTACAGGGGTAGACGAGCAGTACTTC
d_gene: -; abundance: few; v_gene: TRBV28; j_gene: TRBJ2-2; len: 16; CDR3aa: CASSPRLVMGTGELFF; CDR3nt: TGTGCCAGCAGTCCGCGACTAGTCATGGGCACCGGGGAGCTGTTTTTT
d_gene: -; abundance: once; v_gene: TRBV6-6; j_gene: TRBJ1-2; len: 12; CDR3aa: CASQHYVIGYTF; CDR3nt: TGTGCCAGCCAACACTATGTGATAGGCTACACCTTC
d_gene: TRBD1; abundance: -; v_gene: TRBV10-1; j_gene: TRBJ1-1; len: 15; CDR3aa: CASTLDRGVPLEAFF; CDR3nt: TGCGCCAGCACATTGGACAGGGGTGTACCCCTCGAAGCTTTCTTT
d_gene: TRBD1; abundance: -; v_gene: TRBV6-4; j_gene: TRBJ1-2; len: 14; CDR3aa: CASSPSGGARGYTF; CDR3nt: TGTGCCAGCAGCCCTTCAGGGGGCGCGAGGGGCTACACCTTC
d_gene: -; abundance: once; v_gene: TRBV4-3; j_gene: TRBJ1-2; len: 15; CDR3aa: CASSQDRVDSYGYTF; CDR3nt: TGCGCCAGCAGCCAAGATCGGGTAGACTCCTATGGCTACACCTTC
d_gene: -; abundance: once; v_gene: TRBV30; j_gene: TRBJ2-3; len: 13; CDR3aa: CAWSPLSGGTQYF; CDR3nt: TGTGCCTGGAGTCCCCTAAGCGGCGGTACGCAGTATTTT
d_gene: -; abundance: -; v_gene: TRBV6-5; j_gene: TRBJ2-1; len: 11; CDR3aa: CASSYSPTVFF; CDR3nt: TGTGCCAGCAGTTACTCGCCGACAGTGTTCTTC
d_gene: -; abundance: -; v_gene: TRBV7-8; j_gene: TRBJ1-2; len: 14; CDR3aa: CASSLARTSWGYTF; CDR3nt: TGTGCCAGCAGCTTAGCGCGAACCTCGTGGGGCTACACCTTC
d_gene: -; abundance: -; v_gene: TRBV19; j_gene: TRBJ1-6; len: 16; CDR3aa: CASSIGGRSYNSPLHF; CDR3nt: TGTGCCAGTAGTATCGGTGGAAGGAGCTATAATTCACCCCTCCACTTT
d_gene: TRBD1; abundance: -; v_gene: TRBV11-2; j_gene: TRBJ2-1; len: 17; CDR3aa: CASSVQPDRFSYNEQFF; CDR3nt: TGTGCCAGCAGCGTCCAACCGGACAGGTTCTCCTACAATGAGCAGTTCTTC
d_gene: -; abundance: -; v_gene: TRBV2; j_gene: TRBJ2-2; len: 11; CDR3aa: CASGRLGELFF; CDR3nt: TGTGCCAGCGGCAGGCTCGGGGAGCTGTTTTTT
d_gene: TRBD1; abundance: once; v_gene: TRBV6-1; j_gene: TRBJ2-5; len: 13; CDR3aa: CASSGTDQETQYF; CDR3nt: TGTGCCAGCAGCGGGACAGACCAAGAGACCCAGTACTTC
d_gene: -; abundance: -; v_gene: TRBV6-6; j_gene: TRBJ2-7; len: 12; CDR3aa: CASLGLTYEQYF; CDR3nt: TGTGCCAGCCTGGGACTGACCTACGAGCAGTACTTC
d_gene: TRBD2; abundance: -; v_gene: TRBV27; j_gene: TRBJ2-3; len: 17; CDR3aa: CASTIIGLAGFTDTQYF; CDR3nt: TGTGCCAGCACAATAATAGGACTAGCGGGGTTCACAGATACGCAGTATTTT
d_gene: -; abundance: -; v_gene: TRBV19; j_gene: TRBJ2-6; len: 15; CDR3aa: CASTPYGTGANVLTF; CDR3nt: TGTGCCAGTACCCCCTACGGGACTGGGGCCAACGTCCTGACTTTC
d_gene: -; abundance: -; v_gene: TRBV7-2; j_gene: TRBJ2-7; len: 13; CDR3aa: CASSLNRNYEQYF; CDR3nt: TGTGCCAGCAGCTTAAACAGGAATTACGAGCAGTACTTC
d_gene: TRBD2; abundance: -; v_gene: TRBV7-3; j_gene: TRBJ2-1; len: 15; CDR3aa: CASSFLAGGSNEQFF; CDR3nt: TGTGCCAGCAGCTTCTTAGCGGGAGGTTCGAATGAGCAGTTCTTC